These 18 T cell receptor beta chains share one sample of origin, sequenced in a study of control samples from healthy donors and cancer patients. Libraries were prepared by immunoSEQ multiplex PCR; TCRdb keeps only in-frame clonotypes and omits some of them. The sample carries roughly 80,000 clones, around 94% recorded once. Material: blood. All receptors derive from a woman in her sixties or seventies in good health.

V gene TRBV28 combines with J gene TRBJ2-1, with 9 bases identical to TRBD1. Trimming at V came to 5 bases and at J to 7 bases, leaving 9 bases not matched to a gene. The germline V gene encodes CDR1 MDHEN and CDR2 SYDVKM. The CDR3 has 15 amino acids. The DNA for the CDR3 is TGTGCCAGCAGTCCTCCGGGACAGGGTATGAATGAGCAGTTCTTC. This codes for CASSPPGQGMNEQFF.

The chain joins TRBV7-2 to TRBJ2-2; TRBD2 matches 14 bases. Trimming cost V 4 bases and J 3 bases; bases outside gene matches: 7. CDR3 length: 18 residues. Germline V gene lookup returns CDR1 SGHTA and CDR2 FQGNSA. As DNA, the CDR3 is TGTGCCAGCAGCTCGACTAGCGGGAGGGTTTGGGACACCGGGGAGCTGTTTTTT. Amino acid sequence: CASSSTSGRVWDTGELFF.

This chain joins TRBV21-1 and TRBJ1-1. TRBV21-1 is assigned pseudogene status. The CDR3 spans 14 residues. This CDR3 is CASSKGCGEPGAFF. In DNA, the CDR3 is TGTGCCAGCAGCAAAGGTTGTGGGGAGCCTGGAGCTTTCTTT.

The rearrangement links TRBV11-2 to TRBJ2-1, with 7 bases matching TRBD2. The CDR3 length is 14 residues. Germline-derived CDR1 and CDR2 are SGHAT and FQNNGV. The V gene end was trimmed by 4 bases and the J gene end by 10 bases; junction bases not matched to a gene: 10. CDR3 DNA sequence: TGTGCCAGCAGCTCTCAGCGGGGAGTCGGGGAGCAGTTCTTC. The encoded protein is CASSSQRGVGEQFF. Based on the CDR3 plus reference TRBV11-2 and TRBJ2-1, the full variable domain is EAGVAQSPRYKIIEKRQSVAFWCNPISGHATLYWYQQILGQGPKLLIQFQNNGVVDDSQLPKDRFSAERLKGVDSTLKIQPAKLEDSAVYLCASSSQRGVGEQFFGPGTRLTVL.

The chain combines TRBV28 with TRBJ1-4; no clear D. Germline V gives CDR1 MDHEN, CDR2 SYDVKM. The CDR3 totals 12 residues. The V gene lost 5 bases and the J gene lost 12 bases, with 13 bases spanning the gap. Here the CDR3 reads CASSTTHRELFF. CDR3 bases: TGTGCCAGCAGTACCACGCACCGGGAACTGTTTTTT.

The CDR3 protein is CAIRGTPRSDTQYF. In DNA form, the CDR3 reads TGTGCCATCAGGGGGACACCGAGATCTGATACGCAGTATTTT. The chain recombines TRBV10-3 with TRBJ2-3, with D maybe TRBD1 (6 bases). The CDR3 is 14 amino acids. Germline values: CDR1 ENHRY, CDR2 SYGVKD. Trimming took 6 bases from V and 6 from J, leaving 16 bases between them.

The CDR3 loop reads CASTDKAYEQYF. DNA of the CDR3: TGTGCCAGCACCGACAAAGCCTACGAGCAGTACTTC. V and J are TRBV28 and TRBJ2-7; D is unresolved. Per germline, CDR1 MDHEN and CDR2 SYDVKM. V was cut by 7 bases and J by 2 bases, with 9 bases left in between. The CDR3 consists of 12 residues.

The chain recombines TRBV5-1 with TRBJ2-3; perhaps TRBD1 as D (6 bases). Trimming stripped 2 bases from V and 2 bases from J, with 9 bases between. Germline lookup yields CDR1 SGHRS and CDR2 YFSETQ. CDR3 length equals 14 residues. The CDR3 region has the DNA TGCGCCAGCAGCTTCGGACAGACCACAGATACGCAGTATTTT. Protein: CASSFGQTTDTQYF.

The chain has TRBV12-3 or TRBV12-4 and TRBJ1-2; no clear D gene. V lost 6 bases and J 7 bases, leaving 15 bases between the germline ends. The CDR3 consists of 13 residues. The CDR3 loop reads CASSPSNTPGYTF. Written as DNA, the CDR3 is TGTGCCAGCAGCCCGAGTAATACTCCTGGCTACACCTTC.

The rearrangement joins TRBV7-2 to TRBJ2-1, with D uncertain. V lost 1 base and J 10 bases, leaving 11 bases between the germline ends. Per germline, CDR1 SGHTA and CDR2 FQGNSA. This CDR3 has 13 residues. Written as DNA, the CDR3 is TGTGCCAGCAGCTTAGGATCATTGGGGGAGCAGTTCTTC. Amino acid sequence: CASSLGSLGEQFF.

In regard to this clone: Distinct nucleotide sequences in the sample also encode this CDR3. This rearrangement joins TRBV6-1 to TRBJ1-2, with D perhaps TRBD1 (6 bases). CDR3 length equals 12 residues. The germline V and J ends were trimmed by 3 bases and 7 bases, with 9 bases remaining between them. Germline-derived CDR1 and CDR2 are MNHNS and SASEGT. This CDR3 reads CASSDNRVGYTF. The CDR3 bases are TGTGCCAGCAGTGATAACAGGGTTGGCTACACCTTC.

V and J are TRBV7-9 and TRBJ1-4, with 8 bases fitting TRBD1. Germline values: CDR1 SEHNR, CDR2 FQNEAQ (reference sequence). The V segment lost 5 bases and the J segment 14 bases; nucleotides outside the gene matches: 4. The CDR3 totals 11 residues. The CDR3 DNA is TGTGCCAGCAGCACAGGGGGGAAGCTGTTTTTT. Its protein is CASSTGGKLFF.

The J gene is TRBJ1-1, the V gene TRBV7-2; the match to TRBD1 covers 8 bases. Trimming at V came to 8 bases and at J to 1 base, leaving 3 bases not matched to a gene. There are 13 residues in the CDR3. Germline V gene data show CDR1 as SGHTA and CDR2 as FQGNSA. DNA of the CDR3: TGTGCCAGCGGTCAGGGGGCGAACACTGAAGCTTTCTTT. This codes for CASGQGANTEAFF.

The rearrangement links TRBV6-5 to TRBJ1-1; maybe TRBD1 (6 bases). Trimming cost V 6 bases and J 4 bases, with 12 bases left between them. The CDR3 loop spans 13 amino acids. CDR1 is MNHEY and CDR2 is SVGAGI in the germline V gene. The DNA for the CDR3 is TGTGCCAGCAGGCCCAGGGGAACCACTGAAGCTTTCTTT. This encodes CASRPRGTTEAFF.

Only a few counts were recorded for this clone. This sequence joins TRBV28 and TRBJ2-3; perhaps TRBD2 as D (6 bases). CDR1 and CDR2 (germline): MDHEN, SYDVKM. V lost 6 bases and J lost 1, with 17 bases in between. This CDR3 spans 16 amino acids. The DNA for the CDR3 is TGTGCCAGCAGGGTCCTCGGGGGAGCTCGCACAGATACGCAGTATTTT. Its translation is CASRVLGGARTDTQYF.

The rearrangement links TRBV4-1 to TRBJ1-1, with D possibly matching TRBD1 (6 bases). CDR1 MGHRA and CDR2 YSYEKL come from the germline V gene. Trimming took 0 bases from V and 9 from J, leaving 20 bases between them. This CDR3 has 16 amino acids. The CDR3 sequence is CASSQESVTGTPKAFF. The CDR3 nucleotides are TGCGCCAGCAGCCAAGAAAGTGTTACCGGGACACCTAAAGCTTTCTTT.

The chain carries TRBV10-3 and TRBJ1-1; TRBD1 might be the D (5 bases). Germline values: CDR1 ENHRY, CDR2 SYGVKD. The V and J ends lost 0 bases and 4 bases respectively, with 12 bases between them. There are 15 residues in the CDR3. In nucleotides, the CDR3 is TGTGCCATCAGTGAGTCAAATCGCGGGGGCACTGAAGCTTTCTTT. Protein: CAISESNRGGTEAFF.

The gene calls are TRBV4-1 and TRBJ1-1; 7 bases match TRBD1. The J segment lost 6 bases and the V segment lost 3 bases, leaving 4 bases of the junction unmatched. This CDR3 has 13 residues. The germline V gene has CDR1 MGHRA and CDR2 YSYEKL. This chain's CDR3 is CASSHPDRSEAFF. The CDR3 DNA is TGCGCCAGCAGCCATCCGGACAGGTCTGAAGCTTTCTTT.